This entry lists 23 T cell receptor beta chains sequenced from one sample in a study of blood T cells in healthy people across ages. Combining a sample-barcoded 5' primer with a J-beta primer mix, a second PCR ran for roughly 6 to 11 cycles. TCRdb passed the 5' RACE reads through MiXCR, listing each CDR3 protein once. The table records about 570,000 distinct CDR3 sequences, 25% to 30% of them present only once. Sample: blood. The receptors were gathered from a woman in her seventies in good health.

The sample holds many counts of this clonotype. This sequence joins TRBV6-2 or TRBV6-3 and TRBJ2-1; either TRBD1 or TRBD2 may fit D (5 bases each). The CDR3 extends over 15 amino acids. Germline V gene lookup returns CDR1 MNHEY and CDR2 SVGEGT. Trimming pared 8 bases from V and 3 bases from J, leaving 17 bases between. The CDR3 sequence is CASGAGPGLYNEQFF. In DNA form, the CDR3 reads TGTGCCAGCGGGGCAGGGCCCGGACTCTACAATGAGCAGTTCTTC.

A few counts support this clonotype. J is TRBJ1-2 and V is TRBV4-3; D remains unclear. The CDR3 runs to 12 residues. CDR1 is LGHNA, CDR2 YSLEER, per germline. V gave up 1 base and J gave up 7 bases, with 7 bases separating them. The CDR3: CASSQGPFGYTF. The DNA of the CDR3 is TGCGCCAGCAGCCAAGGGCCGTTTGGCTACACCTTC.

Points on this clonotype: At one end, the junction sequence differs from germline, possibly due to a read error. The chain links TRBV7-9 to TRBJ1-4; D unclear. The length of the CDR3 is 16 residues. Germline CDR1 and CDR2: SEHNR and FQNEAQ (reference sequence). The CDR3 region has the DNA TGTGCCAGCAGCCCCCTCGGGAGTGCAACTAATGGAAAACTGTTTTTT. Encoded protein: CASSPLGSATNGKLFF. The complete variable domain, with remaining parts taken from reference TRBV7-9 and TRBJ1-4, reads DTGVSQNPRHKITKRGQNVTFRCDPISEHNRLYWYRQTLGQGPEFLTYFQNEAQLEKSRLLSDRFSAERPKGSFSTLEIQRTEQGDSAMYLCASSPLGSATNGKLFFGSGTQLSVL.

The V and J genes are TRBV7-9 and TRBJ2-5; D is possibly TRBD1 (5 bases). Trimming cost V 3 bases and J 4 bases, with 15 bases left between them. This CDR3 is built from 15 residues. Germline CDR1 SEHNR, CDR2 FQNEAQ (reference sequence). Here the CDR3 reads CASSLQGVPSETQYF. The CDR3 DNA reads TGTGCCAGCAGCTTGCAAGGGGTACCCTCAGAGACCCAGTACTTC.

The chain employs TRBV29-1 and TRBJ1-1; D unresolved. Germline-derived CDR1 and CDR2 are SQVTM and ANQGSEA. The V and J ends lost 3 bases and 5 bases respectively, with 13 bases between them. The CDR3 length is 13 residues. This CDR3 reads CSVDRQDETEAFF. CDR3 bases: TGCAGCGTTGATAGACAAGACGAGACTGAAGCTTTCTTT.

There are a few counts of this clonotype. Likely a read error: the CDR3 ends without its conserved phenylalanine or tryptophan. The V and J genes are TRBV7-9 and TRBJ2-5; D perhaps matches TRBD2 (6 bases). The CDR3 runs 15 residues. With 4 bases removed from V and 5 bases from J, the gap between germline ends came to 17 bases. In germline, CDR1 is SEHNR, CDR2 FQNEAQ (reference sequence). The chain's CDR3 is CASSSNLGGWETQYL. CDR3 DNA: TGTGCCAGCAGCTCCAACCTTGGAGGGTGGGAGACCCAGTACCTC.

With regard to this clonotype: It is likely a read error, because the conserved phenylalanine at the end of the CDR3 is missing. The J gene is TRBJ2-4, the V gene TRBV7-2; no reliable D call. Germline V gene data show CDR1 as SGHTA and CDR2 as FQGNSA. CDR3 length equals 12 residues. V lost 0 bases, J lost 9 bases, and 6 bases lay in between. The CDR3 sequence: CASSLAPPIQYI. In nucleotides, the CDR3 is TGTGCCAGCAGCTTAGCCCCTCCCATTCAGTACATC.

V gene TRBV6-1 combines with J gene TRBJ1-2; no definite D call. The V end lost 2 bases, the J end lost 5 bases, and 12 bases lay between the germline ends. Looked up from germline, CDR1 is MNHNS and CDR2 is SASEGT. This CDR3 is built from 14 residues. The CDR3 nucleotides are TGTGCCAGCAGTGAACCGGCGTCGGGGTATGGCTACACCTTC. Its protein product is CASSEPASGYGYTF.

The chain combines TRBV12-3 or TRBV12-4 with TRBJ2-5; D possibly corresponds to TRBD1 (5 bases). The J call may be faulty, since TRBJ2-7 better matches the DNA end. The CDR3 loop spans 14 amino acids. CDR3 in amino acids: CASSLAVDTYEQYF. CDR3 nucleotide sequence: TGTGCCAGCAGTTTAGCAGTGGACACCTACGAGCAGTACTTC.

This rearrangement joins TRBV10-3 to TRBJ2-7, with 8 bases that match TRBD2. Germline CDR1 and CDR2: ENHRY and SYGVKD. Unmatched junction bases numbered 4, after V lost 6 bases and J lost 0 bases. The CDR3 runs 14 residues. CDR3 nucleotides: TGTGCCATCAGAACAGCGGGGGCCTCCTACGAGCAGTACTTC. Translation: CAIRTAGASYEQYF.

In its sample, this clonotype was seen a few times. The chain combines TRBV6-2 or TRBV6-3 with TRBJ2-5; D unclear. The V gene's germline CDR1 is MNHEY and CDR2 SVGEGT. The CDR3 length is 14 residues. The V and J ends lost 5 bases and 5 bases respectively, with 15 bases between them. The CDR3 DNA reads TGTGCCAGCAGTCCCGACCCCTGGGGTGAGACCCAGTACTTC. Residues: CASSPDPWGETQYF.

Ten or more counts support this clonotype. V and J are TRBV4-3 and TRBJ1-2, with 7 bases identical to TRBD1. This CDR3 has 13 amino acids. With V trimmed by 2 bases and J by 10 bases, 7 bases remained unmatched. Per the germline V gene, CDR1 is LGHNA and CDR2 is YSLEER. The CDR3 DNA is TGCGCCAGCAGCCAACGACAGGGAAGGGACTACACCTTC. Translating gives CASSQRQGRDYTF.

This clonotype has just a few counts. One junction end disagrees with the germline gene, perhaps due to a read error. The CDR3 coding sequence is TGTGTCAGCAGCCCGCCAGCGAAGTTTAATGAAAAACTGTTTTTT. It is translated as CVSSPPAKFNEKLFF. V is TRBV11-2 and J is TRBJ1-4; D unresolved. CDR1 is SGHAT and CDR2 is FQNNGV in the germline V gene. The CDR3 sequence is 15 residues long.

The rearrangement links TRBV29-1 to TRBJ2-1, with TRBD1 identical over 11 bases. CDR1 SQVTM and CDR2 ANQGSEA come from the germline V gene. The CDR3 has 14 amino acids. After removal of 4 bases from V and 5 bases from J, the junction contained 4 bases not matched to a gene. In DNA, the CDR3 is TGCAGCGTTGCACGGGGACAGGGGGACAATGAGCAGTTCTTC. Its protein is CSVARGQGDNEQFF.

This clonotype has only a few counts. V gene TRBV20-1 combines with J gene TRBJ2-5; 8 nucleotides match TRBD2. The DNA end lines up better with TRBJ2-1; the J call may be wrong. Germline lookup yields CDR1 DFQATT and CDR2 SNEGSKA (reference sequence). The CDR3 totals 13 residues. The CDR3 is CSARLAGNNEQFF. The CDR3, as DNA: TGCAGTGCTAGACTAGCGGGCAACAATGAGCAGTTCTTC.

This clonotype was counted only a few times. The chain has TRBV18 and TRBJ2-5; 12 positions agree with TRBD2. Losses at the gene ends were 3 bases for V and 4 bases for J; bases not matched to a gene: 6. The V gene's germline CDR1 is KGHSH and CDR2 LQKENI. There are 16 residues in the CDR3. DNA of the CDR3: TGTGCCAGCTCACCGACTAGCGGGGGTACAAGAGAGACCCAGTACTTC. Translating gives CASSPTSGGTRETQYF. Together with reference TRBV18 and TRBJ2-5, the CDR3 gives the full variable domain: NAGVMQNPRHLVRRRGQEARLRCSPMKGHSHVYWYRQLPEEGLKFMVYLQKENIIDESGMPKERFSAEFPKEGPSILRIQQVVRGDSAAYFCASSPTSGGTRETQYFGPGTRLLVL.

In this sample, this clonotype turned up a few times. The rearrangement joins TRBV20-1 to TRBJ2-5; a weak D match, TRBD1 (5 bases). V gave up 1 base and J gave up 6 bases, with 12 bases separating them. The CDR3 is made up of 13 amino acids. Germline V gene data show CDR1 as DFQATT and CDR2 as SNEGSKA (reference sequence). CDR3 bases: TGCAGTGCTAGAGGGCAGGGTGGGCAGACCCAGTACTTC. It yields the protein CSARGQGGQTQYF.

This clonotype was detected a few times. This chain joins TRBV12-3 or TRBV12-4 and TRBJ2-5; a weak D match, TRBD2 (7 bases). The V and J ends lost 6 bases and 4 bases respectively, with 18 bases between them. The CDR3 loop spans 15 amino acids. The CDR3 here is CASRKDGGRVETQYF. CDR3 nucleotide sequence: TGTGCCAGCAGGAAGGACGGGGGGCGCGTAGAGACCCAGTACTTC.

This clonotype was recorded a few times. The CDR3 spells CASRGLAGSTYNEQFF. CDR3 in DNA: TGTGCCAGCAGAGGATTAGCGGGGTCGACCTACAATGAGCAGTTCTTC. The V call is TRBV28, the J call TRBJ2-1; 8 bases fit TRBD2. CDR3 length: 16 residues. V was clipped by 6 bases and J by 2 bases; unmatched bases: 9. Germline V lookup: CDR1 MDHEN, CDR2 SYDVKM. The full variable domain, in which reference TRBV28 and TRBJ2-1 provide the parts outside the CDR3, is DVKVTQSSRYLVKRTGEKVFLECVQDMDHENMFWYRQDPGLGLRLIYFSYDVKMKEKGDIPEGYSVSREKKERFSLILESASTNQTSMYLCASRGLAGSTYNEQFFGPGTRLTVL.

This clonotype has only one observation. The chain has TRBV3-1 and TRBJ2-5; D possibly corresponds to TRBD2 (5 bases). Trimming stripped 1 base from V and 11 bases from J, with 11 bases between. The CDR3 runs to 12 residues. Germline-derived CDR1 and CDR2 are LGHDT and YNNKEL (reference sequence). CDR3 coding DNA: TGTGCCAGCAGCCAAGGAGCGAGGGATCAGTACTTC. It encodes CASSQGARDQYF.

As regards this clonotype: One junction end does not reproduce the germline sequence, and a read error may be involved. V is TRBV20-1 and J is TRBJ1-1; D not resolved. The CDR3 runs 15 residues. Germline V lookup: CDR1 DFQATT, CDR2 SNEGSKA (reference sequence). CDR3 in DNA: TGCAGTGCTGGAGACATATTTGATCTGAACACTGAAGCTTTCTTT. It is translated as CSAGDIFDLNTEAFF.

This clonotype occurred a few times. This chain connects TRBV6-6 to TRBJ1-2; D is perhaps TRBD1 (6 bases). This CDR3 has 12 amino acids. The germline V gene encodes CDR1 MNHNY and CDR2 SVGAGI (reference sequence). The ends were cut back, 9 bases at V and 4 bases at J, with 12 bases in the middle. The CDR3 spells CASNRDLYGYTF. CDR3 DNA sequence: TGTGCCAGTAACAGGGACCTCTATGGCTACACCTTC.

This clonotype was seen a handful of times. The rearrangement uses TRBV6-5 and TRBJ1-4; 8 positions agree with TRBD1. V gave up 4 bases and J gave up 8 bases; unmatched junction bases: 6. The germline V gene has CDR1 MNHEY and CDR2 SVGAGI. The CDR3 consists of 14 residues. The CDR3 loop is CASSSRQGREKLFF. Here the CDR3 DNA reads TGTGCCAGCAGTTCCCGACAGGGGAGGGAAAAACTGTTTTTT.